A single sample is the source of the 17 T cell receptor beta chains below, sequenced in a study of blood T cell repertoires in COVID-19. Libraries were prepared by immunoSEQ multiplex PCR; TCRdb keeps only in-frame clonotypes and omits some of them. In the table there are about 89,000 clones, approximately 90% of which are singletons. Specimen: peripheral blood. Receptors originate from a man in his 60s with acute or convalescent COVID-19.

The sample holds a few counts of this clone. The chain combines TRBV11-2 with TRBJ1-1; 8 bases map to TRBD1. The CDR3 is made up of 14 amino acids. The V segment lost 4 bases and the J segment 4 bases; nucleotides outside the gene matches: 5. Germline V gene lookup returns CDR1 SGHAT and CDR2 FQNNGV. CDR3 residues: CASSSPGQVTEAFF. CDR3 DNA sequence: TGTGCCAGCAGCTCGCCGGGACAGGTCACTGAAGCTTTCTTT.

The V gene is TRBV5-1, the J gene TRBJ2-3, with 7 bases lining up with TRBD2. Germline CDR1 SGHRS, CDR2 YFSETQ. J gave up 6 bases and V 3 bases, and 10 bases lay outside the gene matches. The CDR3 extends over 15 amino acids. The CDR3, as DNA: TGCGCCAGCAGCTCCGTAAAGCGGGGAGGGGATACGCAGTATTTT. Encoded protein: CASSSVKRGGDTQYF.

This sequence joins TRBV19 and TRBJ2-3, with TRBD2 as a possible D gene (5 bases). The CDR3 consists of 12 residues. The germline CDR1 and CDR2 sequences are LNHDA and SQIVND (reference sequence). Trimming cost V 9 bases and J 5 bases, with 12 bases left between them. The CDR3 sequence: CASAPGGDTQYF. The CDR3 bases are TGTGCCAGCGCGCCTGGAGGAGATACGCAGTATTTT.

The genes are TRBV18 and TRBJ1-2; unclear D gene. Trimming pared 5 bases from V and 3 bases from J, leaving 13 bases between. CDR3 size: 14 residues. Germline CDR1 reads KGHSH; CDR2 reads LQKENI. The CDR3 bases are TGTGCCAGCTCATTCTCCAGAGAGGACTATGGCTACACCTTC. It codes for CASSFSREDYGYTF.

The CDR3 here is CASTPWGLAGELFF. CDR3 coding DNA: TGTGCCAGCACCCCCTGGGGGCTCGCCGGGGAGCTGTTTTTT. V and J are TRBV11-2 and TRBJ2-2, with D perhaps matching TRBD1 (6 bases). The V gene's germline CDR1 is SGHAT and CDR2 FQNNGV. V was trimmed by 7 bases and J by 6 bases, leaving 15 bases between them. The CDR3 is made up of 14 amino acids.

The chain links TRBV6-1 to TRBJ1-2; D is possibly TRBD1 (5 bases). CDR3 length equals 13 residues. Germline V lookup: CDR1 MNHNS, CDR2 SASEGT. The V end was cut by 2 bases, the J end by 5 bases, with 9 bases between. This CDR3 reads CASSEQGWYGYTF. The CDR3 nucleotides read TGTGCCAGCAGTGAACAGGGTTGGTATGGCTACACCTTC.

The chain combines TRBV5-1 with TRBJ2-5; 12 positions match TRBD2. The CDR3 contains 17 residues. Per germline, CDR1 SGHRS and CDR2 YFSETQ. V lost 0 bases to trimming and J lost 5 bases; unmatched junction nucleotides: 8. The CDR3: CASSLGLAGASKETQYF. CDR3 nucleotides: TGCGCCAGCAGCTTGGGACTAGCGGGAGCAAGTAAGGAGACCCAGTACTTC.

V usage is TRBV10-1 and J usage is TRBJ2-3; 8 bases are shared with TRBD2. CDR1 is WNHNN and CDR2 is SYGVQD in the germline V gene (reference sequence). This CDR3 is 15 amino acids long. The V segment lost 3 bases and the J segment 6 bases; nucleotides outside the gene matches: 8. Here the CDR3 DNA reads TGCGCCAGCAGTGATCCAGCGGGAGCAAGGGATACGCAGTATTTT. This encodes CASSDPAGARDTQYF.

This sequence joins TRBV27 and TRBJ2-7; D possibly corresponds to TRBD1 (5 bases). There are 14 residues in the CDR3. Trimming left V 2 bases short and J 4 bases short, with 12 bases between. Germline V lookup: CDR1 MNHEY, CDR2 SMNVEV (reference sequence). CDR3: CASSLQGFGYEQYF. As DNA, the CDR3 is TGTGCCAGCAGTTTACAGGGTTTCGGGTACGAGCAGTACTTC.

The gene calls are TRBV5-1 and TRBJ1-1; no clear D. The CDR3 covers 14 residues. Germline V gene sequence: CDR1 SGHRS, CDR2 YFSETQ. V lost 3 bases, J lost 1 base, and 10 bases lay in between. This CDR3 reads CASSWAGGNTEAFF. In nucleotides, the CDR3 is TGCGCCAGCAGCTGGGCAGGTGGGAACACTGAAGCTTTCTTT. Supplemented by reference TRBV5-1 and TRBJ1-1, the full variable domain reads KAGVTQTPRYLIKTRGQQVTLSCSPISGHRSVSWYQQTPGQGLQFLFEYFSETQRNKGNFPGRFSGRQFSNSRSEMNVSTLELGDSALYLCASSWAGGNTEAFFGQGTRLTVV.

The rearrangement uses TRBV5-1 and TRBJ1-1; D not resolved. This CDR3 is built from 15 residues. Trimming left V 4 bases short and J 1 base short, with 14 bases between. Germline CDR1 is SGHRS and CDR2 is YFSETQ. Written as DNA, the CDR3 is TGCGCCAGCAGCCCCCGCTTTACAGAGAACACTGAAGCTTTCTTT. This codes for CASSPRFTENTEAFF. The whole variable domain, remainder taken from reference TRBV5-1 and TRBJ1-1, is KAGVTQTPRYLIKTRGQQVTLSCSPISGHRSVSWYQQTPGQGLQFLFEYFSETQRNKGNFPGRFSGRQFSNSRSEMNVSTLELGDSALYLCASSPRFTENTEAFFGQGTRLTVV.

V and J are TRBV5-1 and TRBJ2-7; maybe TRBD1 (5 bases). The germline gives CDR1 SGHRS, CDR2 YFSETQ. The V end lost 4 bases, the J end lost 3 bases, and 14 bases lay between the germline ends. This CDR3 is 14 amino acids long. Here the CDR3 reads CASSLGASFYEQYF. In nucleotides, the CDR3 is TGCGCCAGCAGCCTTGGGGCTTCGTTCTACGAGCAGTACTTC.

CDR3 sequence reads: CASSLNDRISNQPQHF. CDR3 nucleotide sequence: TGTGCCAGCTCACTTAATGACAGAATTAGCAATCAGCCCCAGCATTTT. V gene TRBV18 combines with J gene TRBJ1-5; the D gene is possibly TRBD1 (5 bases). Trimming left V 4 bases short and J 0 bases short, with 13 bases between. Germline V CDR1 and CDR2: KGHSH, LQKENI. The CDR3 runs to 16 residues.

The genes are TRBV5-6 and TRBJ2-3; 7 nucleotides agree with TRBD2. The V and J ends lost 6 bases and 4 bases, in that order; junction bases with no gene match: 8. From germline, CDR1 is SGHDT and CDR2 YYEEEE. The CDR3 length is 14 residues. CDR3 region: CASTSGGAADTQYF. For the CDR3, the DNA is TGTGCCAGCACCTCGGGGGGAGCGGCAGATACGCAGTATTTT.

This chain connects TRBV30 to TRBJ1-1; D is unclear. Trimming removed 0 bases from V and 5 bases from J, with 13 bases in between. This CDR3 comprises 14 residues. Germline V gene sequence: CDR1 GTSNPN, CDR2 SVGIG (reference sequence). For the CDR3, the DNA is TGTGCCTGGAGTGTATTAACAGAAGTTACTGAAGCTTTCTTT. Translating gives CAWSVLTEVTEAFF.

V is TRBV27 and J is TRBJ2-3; D unresolved. With 4 bases removed from V and 5 bases from J, the gap between germline ends came to 7 bases. This CDR3 contains 12 residues. The germline CDR1 and CDR2 sequences are MNHEY and SMNVEV (reference sequence). CDR3 sequence: CASSSAGDTQYF. CDR3 coding DNA: TGTGCCAGCAGTTCCGCCGGAGATACGCAGTATTTT.

The V call is TRBV5-6, the J call TRBJ1-1; weak D call: TRBD1 (6 bases). Between the trimmed V and J ends, which lost 0 bases and 4 bases, there was a span of 13 bases. This CDR3 comprises 15 residues. The germline CDR1 and CDR2 sequences are SGHDT and YYEEEE. The CDR3 sequence: CASSLDRGAGTEAFF. CDR3 nucleotide sequence: TGTGCCAGCAGCTTGGATCGGGGGGCGGGCACTGAAGCTTTCTTT.